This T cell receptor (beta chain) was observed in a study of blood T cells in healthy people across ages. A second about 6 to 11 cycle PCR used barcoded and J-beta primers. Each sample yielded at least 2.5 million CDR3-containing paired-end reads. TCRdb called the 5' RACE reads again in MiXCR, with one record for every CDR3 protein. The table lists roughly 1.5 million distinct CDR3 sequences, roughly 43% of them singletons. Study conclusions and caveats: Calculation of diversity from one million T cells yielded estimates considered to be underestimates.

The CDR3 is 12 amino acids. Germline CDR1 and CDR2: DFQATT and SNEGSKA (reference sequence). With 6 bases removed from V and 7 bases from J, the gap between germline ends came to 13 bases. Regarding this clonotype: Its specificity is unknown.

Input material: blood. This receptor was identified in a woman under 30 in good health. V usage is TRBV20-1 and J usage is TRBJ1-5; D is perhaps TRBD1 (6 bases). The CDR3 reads CSAGGGWQPQHF. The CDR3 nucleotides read TGCAGTGCGGGAGGGGGGTGGCAGCCCCAGCATTTT.